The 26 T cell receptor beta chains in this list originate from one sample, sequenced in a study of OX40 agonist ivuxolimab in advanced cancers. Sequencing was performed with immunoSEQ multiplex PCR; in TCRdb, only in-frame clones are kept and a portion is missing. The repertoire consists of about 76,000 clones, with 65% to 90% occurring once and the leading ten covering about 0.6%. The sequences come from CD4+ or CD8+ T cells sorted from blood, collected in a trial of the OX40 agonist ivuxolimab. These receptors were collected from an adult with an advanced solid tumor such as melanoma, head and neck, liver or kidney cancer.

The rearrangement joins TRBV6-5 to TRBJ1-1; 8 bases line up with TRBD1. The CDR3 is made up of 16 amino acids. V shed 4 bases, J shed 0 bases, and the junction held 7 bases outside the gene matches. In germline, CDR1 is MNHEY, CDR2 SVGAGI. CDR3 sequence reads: CASSSIGTGMNTEAFF. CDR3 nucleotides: TGTGCCAGCAGTTCAATAGGGACAGGCATGAACACTGAAGCTTTCTTT.

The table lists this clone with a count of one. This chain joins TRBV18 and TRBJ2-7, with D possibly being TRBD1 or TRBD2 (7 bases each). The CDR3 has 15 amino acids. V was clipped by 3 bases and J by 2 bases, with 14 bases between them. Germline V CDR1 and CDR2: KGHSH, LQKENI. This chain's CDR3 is CASSPGGTATYEQYF. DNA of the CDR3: TGTGCCAGCTCACCGGGGGGGACAGCAACCTACGAGCAGTACTTC.

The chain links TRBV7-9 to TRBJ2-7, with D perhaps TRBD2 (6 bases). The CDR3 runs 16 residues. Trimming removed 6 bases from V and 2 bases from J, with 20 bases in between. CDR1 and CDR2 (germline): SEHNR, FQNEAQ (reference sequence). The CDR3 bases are TGTGCCAGCAGTCGCGGTGGGGGGACCCTTGCCTACGAGCAGTACTTC. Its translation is CASSRGGGTLAYEQYF.

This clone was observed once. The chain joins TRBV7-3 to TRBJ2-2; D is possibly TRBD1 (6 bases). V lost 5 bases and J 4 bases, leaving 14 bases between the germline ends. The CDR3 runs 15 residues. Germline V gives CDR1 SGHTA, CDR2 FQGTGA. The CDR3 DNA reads TGTGCCAGCAGCGCAGGGGCCGACGGCACCGGGGAGCTGTTTTTT. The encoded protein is CASSAGADGTGELFF.

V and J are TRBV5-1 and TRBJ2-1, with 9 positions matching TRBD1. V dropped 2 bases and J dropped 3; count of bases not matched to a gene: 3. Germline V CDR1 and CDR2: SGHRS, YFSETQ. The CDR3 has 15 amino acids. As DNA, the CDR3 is TGCGCCAGCAGCTTTGGACAGGGGTACTACAATGAGCAGTTCTTC. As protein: CASSFGQGYYNEQFF. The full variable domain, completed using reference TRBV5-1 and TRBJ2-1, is KAGVTQTPRYLIKTRGQQVTLSCSPISGHRSVSWYQQTPGQGLQFLFEYFSETQRNKGNFPGRFSGRQFSNSRSEMNVSTLELGDSALYLCASSFGQGYYNEQFFGPGTRLTVL.

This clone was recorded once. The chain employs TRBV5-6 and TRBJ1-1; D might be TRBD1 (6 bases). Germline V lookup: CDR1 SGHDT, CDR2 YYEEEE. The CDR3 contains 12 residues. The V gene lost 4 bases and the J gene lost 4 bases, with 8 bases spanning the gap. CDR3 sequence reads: CASSVTGTEAFF. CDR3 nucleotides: TGTGCCAGCAGCGTGACAGGCACTGAAGCTTTCTTT.

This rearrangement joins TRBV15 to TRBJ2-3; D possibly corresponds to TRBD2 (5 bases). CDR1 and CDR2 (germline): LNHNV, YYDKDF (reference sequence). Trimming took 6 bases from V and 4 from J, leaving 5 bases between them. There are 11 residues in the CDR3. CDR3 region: CATRLADTQYF. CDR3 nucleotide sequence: TGTGCCACCAGACTAGCAGATACGCAGTATTTT.

DNA of the CDR3: TGTGCCAGCAGTTCCAGCGGGGGGCAAGAGACCCAGTACTTC. Its translation: CASSSSGGQETQYF. This rearrangement joins TRBV6-5 to TRBJ2-5, with 9 bases matching TRBD2. Germline V gene data show CDR1 as MNHEY and CDR2 as SVGAGI. The CDR3 has 14 amino acids. The junction had 2 bases not matched to a gene; V was cut back by 4 bases and J by 2 bases.

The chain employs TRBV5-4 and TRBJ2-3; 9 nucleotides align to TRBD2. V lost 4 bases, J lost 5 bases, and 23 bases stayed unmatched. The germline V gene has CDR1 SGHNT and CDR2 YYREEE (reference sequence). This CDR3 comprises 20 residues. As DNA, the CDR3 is TGTGCCAGCAGCACGGCCCCCCTGGTTGGAGCGGGGGGACGAGGAGATACGCAGTATTTT. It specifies CASSTAPLVGAGGRGDTQYF.

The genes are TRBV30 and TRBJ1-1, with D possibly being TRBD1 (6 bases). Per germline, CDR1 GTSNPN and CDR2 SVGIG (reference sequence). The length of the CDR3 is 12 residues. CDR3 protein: CASGQTSTEAFF. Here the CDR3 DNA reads TGTGCTTCCGGACAGACGAGCACTGAAGCTTTCTTT.

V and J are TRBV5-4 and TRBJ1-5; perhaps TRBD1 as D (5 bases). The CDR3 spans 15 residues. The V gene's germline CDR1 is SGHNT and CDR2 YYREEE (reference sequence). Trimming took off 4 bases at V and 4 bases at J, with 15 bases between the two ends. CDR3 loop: CASSEGRGFNQPQHF. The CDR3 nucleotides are TGTGCCAGCAGCGAGGGACGGGGATTTAATCAGCCCCAGCATTTT.

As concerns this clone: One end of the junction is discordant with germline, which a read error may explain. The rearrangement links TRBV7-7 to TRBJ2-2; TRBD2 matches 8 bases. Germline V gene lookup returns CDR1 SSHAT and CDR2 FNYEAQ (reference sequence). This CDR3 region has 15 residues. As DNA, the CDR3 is TGTGCTAGCAGCGCCCTCGGGGGGGACACCGGGGAGCTGTTTTTT. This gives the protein CASSALGGDTGELFF.

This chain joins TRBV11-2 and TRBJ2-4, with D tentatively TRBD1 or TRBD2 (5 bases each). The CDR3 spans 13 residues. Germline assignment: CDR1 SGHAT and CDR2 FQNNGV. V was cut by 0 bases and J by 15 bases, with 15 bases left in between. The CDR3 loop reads CASSLEGSGARYF. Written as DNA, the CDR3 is TGTGCCAGCAGCTTAGAGGGTTCCGGGGCCCGGTACTTC.

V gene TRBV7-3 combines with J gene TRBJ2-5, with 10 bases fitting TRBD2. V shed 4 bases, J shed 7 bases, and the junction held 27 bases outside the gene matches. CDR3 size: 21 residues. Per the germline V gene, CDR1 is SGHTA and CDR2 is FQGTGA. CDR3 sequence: CASSSRSEGAAAGGLFVTQYF. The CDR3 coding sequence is TGTGCCAGCAGCTCAAGGTCTGAGGGCGCGGCAGCGGGGGGGTTATTCGTGACCCAGTACTTC.

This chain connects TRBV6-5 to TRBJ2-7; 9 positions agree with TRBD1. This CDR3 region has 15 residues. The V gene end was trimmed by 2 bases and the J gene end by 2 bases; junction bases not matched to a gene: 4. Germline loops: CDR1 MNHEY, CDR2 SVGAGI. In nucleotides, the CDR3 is TGTGCCAGCAGTTACGCCGGGACAGGGACCTACGAGCAGTACTTC. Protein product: CASSYAGTGTYEQYF.

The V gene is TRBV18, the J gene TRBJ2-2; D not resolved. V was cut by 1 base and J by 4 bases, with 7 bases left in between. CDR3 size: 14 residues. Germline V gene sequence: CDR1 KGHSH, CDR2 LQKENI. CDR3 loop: CASSPQGVTGELFF. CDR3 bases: TGTGCCAGCTCACCACAGGGTGTCACCGGGGAGCTGTTTTTT.

The CDR3 DNA reads as TGTGCCAGCAGCTTAGGGTTAGCGTCGAACACCGGGGAGCTGTTTTTT. This sequence encodes CASSLGLASNTGELFF. The chain carries TRBV7-2 and TRBJ2-2, with D possibly being TRBD2 (5 bases). Trimming stripped 1 base from V and 0 bases from J, with 9 bases between. The germline gives CDR1 SGHTA, CDR2 FQGNSA. The length of the CDR3 is 16 residues.

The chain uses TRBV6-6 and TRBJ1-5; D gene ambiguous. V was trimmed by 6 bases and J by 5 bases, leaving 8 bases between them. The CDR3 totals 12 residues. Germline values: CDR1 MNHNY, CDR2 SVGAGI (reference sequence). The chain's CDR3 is CASRRRDQPQHF. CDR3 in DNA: TGTGCCAGCAGGAGGAGAGATCAGCCCCAGCATTTT.

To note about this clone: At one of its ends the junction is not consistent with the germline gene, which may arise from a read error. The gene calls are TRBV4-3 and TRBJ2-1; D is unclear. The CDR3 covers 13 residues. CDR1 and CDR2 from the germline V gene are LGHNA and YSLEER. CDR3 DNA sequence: TGCGCCAGCAGCCAGCAAAGGGATCAGTCCGAAATCTTC. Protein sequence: CASSQQRDQSEIF.

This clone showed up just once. Here the CDR3 DNA reads TGTGCCAGCAGCTTTGGGACCCTAGCTTTCTTT. Translation gives CASSFGTLAFF. This rearrangement joins TRBV5-6 to TRBJ1-1; perhaps TRBD1 as D (5 bases). Trimming pared 2 bases from V and 10 bases from J, leaving 9 bases between. Germline-derived CDR1 and CDR2 are SGHDT and YYEEEE. The CDR3 is made up of 11 amino acids.

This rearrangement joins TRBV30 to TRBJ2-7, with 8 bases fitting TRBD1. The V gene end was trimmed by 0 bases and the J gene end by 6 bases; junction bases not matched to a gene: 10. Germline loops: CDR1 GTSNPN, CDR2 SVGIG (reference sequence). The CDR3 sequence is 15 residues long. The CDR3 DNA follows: TGTGCCTGGAGTGTGGGAGGCAGGGGGCGCGTCGAGCAGTACTTC. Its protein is CAWSVGGRGRVEQYF.

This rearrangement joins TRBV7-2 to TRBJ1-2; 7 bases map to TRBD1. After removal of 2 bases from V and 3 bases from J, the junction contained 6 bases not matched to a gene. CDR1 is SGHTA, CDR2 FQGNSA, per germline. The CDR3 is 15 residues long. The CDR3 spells CASSLFAGGDYGYTF. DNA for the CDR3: TGTGCCAGCAGCTTATTTGCAGGGGGAGACTATGGCTACACCTTC.

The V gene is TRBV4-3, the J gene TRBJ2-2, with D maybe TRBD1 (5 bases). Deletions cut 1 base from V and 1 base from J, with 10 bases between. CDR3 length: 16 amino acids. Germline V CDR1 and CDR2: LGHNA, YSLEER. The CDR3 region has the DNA TGCGCCAGCAGCCAAGTGCCAGGACAGAACACCGGGGAGCTGTTTTTT. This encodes CASSQVPGQNTGELFF.

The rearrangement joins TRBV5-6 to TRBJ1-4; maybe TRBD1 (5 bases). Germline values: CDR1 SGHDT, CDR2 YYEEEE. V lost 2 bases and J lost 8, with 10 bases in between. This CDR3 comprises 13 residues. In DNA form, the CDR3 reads TGTGCCAGCAGCTTTAGAGGGGTCGAAAAACTGTTTTTT. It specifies CASSFRGVEKLFF. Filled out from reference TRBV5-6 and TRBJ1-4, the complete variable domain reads DAGVTQSPTHLIKTRGQQVTLRCSPKSGHDTVSWYQQALGQGPQFIFQYYEEEERQRGNFPDRFSGHQFPNYSSELNVNALLLGDSALYLCASSFRGVEKLFFGSGTQLSVL.

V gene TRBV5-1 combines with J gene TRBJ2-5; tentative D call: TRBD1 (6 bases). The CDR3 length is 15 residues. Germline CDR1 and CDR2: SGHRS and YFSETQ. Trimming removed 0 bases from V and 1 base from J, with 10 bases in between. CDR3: CASSLATGPQETQYF. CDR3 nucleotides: TGCGCCAGCAGCTTGGCGACAGGACCCCAAGAGACCCAGTACTTC.

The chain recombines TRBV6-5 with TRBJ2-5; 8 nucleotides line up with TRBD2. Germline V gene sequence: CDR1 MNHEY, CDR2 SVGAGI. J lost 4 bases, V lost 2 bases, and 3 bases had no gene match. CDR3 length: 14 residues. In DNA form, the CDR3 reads TGTGCCAGCAGTTACCGGCTAGCGGGAGAGACCCAGTACTTC. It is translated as CASSYRLAGETQYF.